These T cell receptor beta chains were read from a single sample in a study of T cell responses to AZD1222 COVID-19 vaccine. Clones were read by immunoSEQ multiplex PCR, and TCRdb kept only the in-frame ones, dropping some. The repertoire holds around 94,000 clones, approximately 88% seen once, with roughly 3.7% in the top ten. Source: peripheral blood, taken on day 0 of AZD1222 vaccination. Every receptor here comes from an adult in good health. CDR3s include the opening cysteine and the closing phenylalanine or tryptophan. D genes are given only for firm matches. For some rows the clone size is stated as once, few or many, or as a class when expanded; others skip it.

CDR3aa	CDR3nt	d_gene	len	j_gene	v_gene	abundance
CASSVDGLGLAGMGETQYF	TGTGCCAGCAGCGTAGATGGTTTGGGACTAGCGGGGATGGGGGAGACCCAGTACTTC	TRBD2	19	TRBJ2-5	TRBV9	-
CASSLPRGLNTEAFF	TGTGCCAGCAGCTTACCCAGGGGATTGAACACTGAAGCTTTCTTT	-	15	TRBJ1-1	TRBV7-2	-
CASSPGQHDTEAFF	TGTGCCAGCAGCCCGGGACAGCATGACACTGAAGCTTTCTTT	TRBD1	14	TRBJ1-1	TRBV3-1/TRBV3-2	-
CASSLSLHNEQFF	TGTGCCAGCAGCTTATCACTTCACAATGAGCAGTTCTTC	-	13	TRBJ2-1	TRBV7-6	-
CASSSRGGGDEQYF	TGCGCCAGCAGCTCACGGGGCGGGGGCGACGAGCAGTACTTC	-	14	TRBJ2-7	TRBV5-1	-
CASSERSGDTDTQYF	TGTGCCAGCAGTGAACGTAGCGGGGACACAGATACGCAGTATTTT	TRBD2	15	TRBJ2-3	TRBV7-8	-
CATSSYGEGPGNTIYF	TGTGCCACCAGCAGTTATGGCGAGGGCCCTGGAAACACCATATATTTT	-	16	TRBJ1-3	TRBV15	-
CASSPRQGTYGYTF	TGCGCCAGCAGCCCCAGACAGGGTACTTATGGCTACACCTTC	TRBD1	14	TRBJ1-2	TRBV5-1	few
CASSSGSNEKLFF	TGTGCCAGCAGCTCCGGTTCTAATGAAAAACTGTTTTTT	-	13	TRBJ1-4	TRBV5-6	-
CASSQVGTERNEKLFF	TGCGCCAGCAGCCAAGTAGGGACAGAACGGAATGAAAAACTGTTTTTT	TRBD1	16	TRBJ1-4	TRBV4-3	few
CASSLRTGYNQPQHF	TGTGCCAGCAGCTTGAGGACAGGATACAATCAGCCCCAGCATTTT	TRBD1	15	TRBJ1-5	TRBV5-5	-
CASSLMGLEAGSPLHF	TGTGCCAGCAGCTTAATGGGTCTGGAGGCCGGTTCACCCCTCCACTTT	-	16	TRBJ1-6	TRBV7-6	-
CASSLDYGYTF	TGTGCCAGCAGTTTGGACTATGGCTACACCTTC	-	11	TRBJ1-2	TRBV28	-
CASSARGTGTSYNSPLHF	TGTGCCAGCAGCGCCCGAGGTACAGGCACCTCCTATAATTCACCCCTCCACTTT	-	18	TRBJ1-6	TRBV9	-
CASSPLGQPTPEAFF	TGTGCCAGCAGTCCATTAGGACAGCCTACCCCTGAAGCTTTCTTT	-	15	TRBJ1-1	TRBV28	-
CASTQYGANTEAFF	TGTGCCAGCACCCAGTACGGCGCGAACACTGAAGCTTTCTTT	-	14	TRBJ1-1	TRBV2	-
CASSQDPWGQRTNVLTF	TGCGCCAGCAGCCAAGACCCGTGGGGACAGAGGACCAACGTCCTGACTTTC	TRBD1	17	TRBJ2-6	TRBV4-3	-
CASSVPGQGGLTRRETQYF	TGTGCCAGCAGTGTCCCCGGACAGGGGGGTCTTACGCGGCGAGAGACCCAGTACTTC	TRBD1	19	TRBJ2-5	TRBV6-4	once
CASSAPLDANTDTQYF	TGTGCCAGCAGCGCCCCCCTGGACGCAAACACAGATACGCAGTATTTT	-	16	TRBJ2-3	TRBV9	-
CASSAGTRRETQYF	TGTGCCAGCAGTGCGGGGACAAGGAGAGAGACCCAGTACTTC	-	14	TRBJ2-5	TRBV25-1	once
CASSGRTDGGTDTQYF	TGCGCCAGCAGCGGTCGGACAGACGGGGGCACAGATACGCAGTATTTT	-	16	TRBJ2-3	TRBV4-1	-
CASSLGGLFGELFF	TGTGCCAGCAGTTTAGGGGGTTTATTCGGGGAGCTGTTTTTT	-	14	TRBJ2-2	TRBV27	-
CASSVGSSTGELFF	TGTGCCAGCAGCGTCGGGTCTTCCACCGGGGAGCTGTTTTTT	-	14	TRBJ2-2	TRBV7-9	-
CASSSPTGRGGYTF	TGTGCCAGCAGTTCCCCGACCGGCCGAGGTGGCTACACCTTC	-	14	TRBJ1-2	TRBV6-5	-
CASAPGQGGGYTF	TGTGCCAGCGCCCCAGGGCAGGGCGGGGGCTACACCTTC	-	13	TRBJ1-2	TRBV6-5	once
CASSFWDRGGGTQYF	TGTGCCAGCAGTTTTTGGGACAGGGGAGGTGGTACGCAGTATTTT	TRBD1	15	TRBJ2-3	TRBV28	-
CASSLGGGTEAFF	TGTGCCAGCAGTTTAGGTGGTGGCACTGAAGCTTTCTTT	-	13	TRBJ1-1	TRBV27	-
CASSPISGGPPAQTQYF	TGTGCCAGCAGTCCCATCTCAGGGGGTCCACCCGCTCAGACCCAGTACTTC	TRBD1	17	TRBJ2-5	TRBV28	-
CASSIYRGDTEAFF	TGTGCCAGTAGTATATACCGCGGGGACACTGAAGCTTTCTTT	-	14	TRBJ1-1	TRBV19	-
CASSSLLTLRNQPQHF	TGTGCCAGCAGTTCCCTCTTAACCCTGCGCAATCAGCCCCAGCATTTT	-	16	TRBJ1-5	TRBV28	-
CASSLGTGGYNSPLHF	TGTGCCAGCAGTTTGGGGACAGGGGGTTATAATTCACCCCTCCACTTT	TRBD1	16	TRBJ1-6	TRBV27	-
CASSQEKGPEQYF	TGCGCCAGCAGCCAAGAAAAGGGCCCCGAGCAGTACTTC	-	13	TRBJ2-7	TRBV4-1	few
CASSPAWIGNQPQHF	TGTGCCAGTAGCCCCGCGTGGATCGGCAATCAGCCCCAGCATTTT	-	15	TRBJ1-5	TRBV19	-
CASSPYGQGGEQYF	TGTGCCAGCAGCCCTTACGGACAGGGCGGCGAGCAGTACTTC	TRBD1	14	TRBJ2-7	TRBV7-2	-
CASSSAGRSNYGYTF	TGTGCCAGCAGCTCCGCAGGGAGGTCTAACTATGGCTACACCTTC	-	15	TRBJ1-2	TRBV7-2	-
CASSSRTDLNTEAFF	TGTGCCAGCAGCTCAAGGACAGATTTGAACACTGAAGCTTTCTTT	-	15	TRBJ1-1	TRBV13	-
CASSLGRNYGYTF	TGTGCCAGCAGCTTGGGACGGAACTATGGCTACACCTTC	-	13	TRBJ1-2	TRBV5-6	-
CASSDQGSSYNEQFF	TGCGCCAGCAGCGATCAGGGTAGCTCCTACAATGAGCAGTTCTTC	-	15	TRBJ2-1	TRBV5-1	-